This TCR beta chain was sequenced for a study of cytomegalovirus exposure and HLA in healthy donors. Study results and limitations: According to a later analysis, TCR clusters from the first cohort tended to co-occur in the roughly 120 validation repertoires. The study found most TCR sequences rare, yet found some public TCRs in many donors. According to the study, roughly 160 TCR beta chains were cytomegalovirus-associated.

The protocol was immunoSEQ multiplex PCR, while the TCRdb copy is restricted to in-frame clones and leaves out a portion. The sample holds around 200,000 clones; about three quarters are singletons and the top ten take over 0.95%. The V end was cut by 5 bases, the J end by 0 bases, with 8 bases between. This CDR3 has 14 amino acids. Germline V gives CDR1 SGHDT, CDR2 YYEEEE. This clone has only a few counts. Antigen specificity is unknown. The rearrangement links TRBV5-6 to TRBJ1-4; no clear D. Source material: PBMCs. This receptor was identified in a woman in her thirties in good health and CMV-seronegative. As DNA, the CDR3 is TGTGCCAGCAGGGTTAGAGCAACTAATGAAAAACTGTTTTTT. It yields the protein CASRVRATNEKLFF.